The 22 T cell receptor beta chains presented below share a single source sample, sequenced in a study of T cell responses to AZD1222 COVID-19 vaccine. Clones were sequenced by immunoSEQ multiplex PCR, and TCRdb holds only the in-frame ones, with some missing. The profile covers 95,000 to 120,000 clones, with around 90% appearing a single time and around 3.3% taken by the ten largest. The source was peripheral blood, collected on day 0 of MenACWY control vaccination. These receptors originate from an adult in good health.

A remark on this clone: Additional DNA sequences in this sample encode the identical CDR3. The chain is built from TRBV30 and TRBJ1-5; D ambiguous. The CDR3 totals 13 residues. The V end was cut by 0 bases, the J end by 0 bases, with 3 bases between. CDR1 is GTSNPN and CDR2 is SVGIG in the germline V gene (reference sequence). The chain's CDR3 is CAWSVSSNQPQHF. CDR3 bases: TGTGCCTGGAGTGTCAGTAGCAATCAGCCCCAGCATTTT.

This sequence joins TRBV27 and TRBJ1-5; D may be TRBD1 (5 bases). Per the germline V gene, CDR1 is MNHEY and CDR2 is SMNVEV (reference sequence). The V end was cut by 9 bases, the J end by 12 bases, with 12 bases between. This CDR3 is 10 amino acids long. In DNA, the CDR3 is TGTGCCAGAACCGGGGGGTTCCAGCATTTT. This sequence encodes CARTGGFQHF.

The chain combines TRBV7-2 with TRBJ2-7; D uncertain. The CDR3 has 12 amino acids. The V end lost 3 bases, the J end lost 0 bases, and 3 bases lay between the germline ends. CDR1 SGHTA and CDR2 FQGNSA come from the germline V gene. CDR3 bases: TGTGCCAGCAGCTTCTTCTCCTACGAGCAGTACTTC. This translates into CASSFFSYEQYF.

The chain is built from TRBV6-5 and TRBJ2-3; D remains unclear. From germline, CDR1 is MNHEY and CDR2 SVGAGI. This CDR3 spans 13 amino acids. V was shortened by 6 bases and J by 6 bases, with 13 bases between the two germline ends. CDR3 sequence: CASSFTLEDTQYF. The CDR3 DNA is TGTGCCAGCAGCTTTACTCTAGAGGATACGCAGTATTTT.

This rearrangement joins TRBV27 to TRBJ2-5, with TRBD1 identical over 10 bases. V shed 1 base, J shed 5 bases, and the junction held 4 bases outside the gene matches. CDR1 is MNHEY, CDR2 SMNVEV, per germline (reference sequence). The CDR3 is 15 amino acids. CDR3 nucleotide sequence: TGTGCCAGCAGTTTATTCGGGACAGGGGACGAGACCCAGTACTTC. Translated, it gives CASSLFGTGDETQYF.

The chain links TRBV6-1 to TRBJ1-1; D gene ambiguous. Germline CDR1 and CDR2: MNHNS and SASEGT. This CDR3 spans 13 amino acids. Trimming took off 0 bases at V and 8 bases at J, with 10 bases between the two ends. The CDR3 DNA sequence: TGTGCCAGCAGTGAAGCCACCCCGGGAGAAGCTTTCTTT. Translation: CASSEATPGEAFF.

This clone was recorded once. This chain uses TRBV6-5 with TRBJ2-2, with unresolved D. Germline V gives CDR1 MNHEY, CDR2 SVGAGI. The CDR3 loop spans 15 amino acids. V lost 2 bases and J 9 bases, leaving 16 bases between the germline ends. CDR3 DNA sequence: TGTGCCAGCAGTTACGACCAGGCCAACCCCCGGGAGCTGTTTTTT. It is translated as CASSYDQANPRELFF.

In DNA form, the CDR3 reads TGTGCCAGCAGCCTTACTAGCGGGGTCGACGAGCAGTACTTC. As protein: CASSLTSGVDEQYF. This chain links TRBV3-1 (or the pseudogene TRBV3-2) with TRBJ2-7, with 10 bases that match TRBD2. Unmatched junction bases numbered 5, after V lost 4 bases and J lost 5 bases. CDR1 and CDR2 (germline): LGHDT, YNNKEL (reference sequence). CDR3 size: 14 residues.

The J gene is TRBJ1-2, the V gene TRBV27, with D possibly matching TRBD1 (5 bases). This CDR3 has 20 amino acids. From germline, CDR1 is MNHEY and CDR2 SMNVEV (reference sequence). The V end was cut by 8 bases, the J end by 4 bases, with 35 bases between. This CDR3 reads CASFLQGRGPRAERFYGYTF. CDR3 DNA: TGTGCCAGCTTTCTTCAGGGAAGAGGTCCCCGGGCAGAACGATTCTATGGCTACACCTTC.

This rearrangement joins TRBV7-2 to TRBJ2-5; 12 bases align to TRBD2. Germline V gene lookup returns CDR1 SGHTA and CDR2 FQGNSA. The CDR3 extends over 16 amino acids. V trimming: 2 bases; J trimming: 5 bases; junction bases outside the gene matches: 6. The CDR3 DNA reads TGTGCCAGCAGCTTAACCGGGACTAGCGGGTTGGAGACCCAGTACTTC. It specifies CASSLTGTSGLETQYF. Full variable domain (missing parts from reference TRBV7-2 and TRBJ2-5): GAGVSQSPSNKVTEKGKDVELRCDPISGHTALYWYRQSLGQGLEFLIYFQGNSAPDKSGLPSDRFSAERTGGSVSTLTIQRTQQEDSAVYLCASSLTGTSGLETQYFGPGTRLLVL.

This rearrangement joins TRBV28 to TRBJ1-5, with D unresolved. Trimming removed 6 bases at V and 6 bases at J, with 9 bases between. The CDR3 length is 12 residues. The germline V gene encodes CDR1 MDHEN and CDR2 SYDVKM. DNA of the CDR3: TGTGCCAGCAGGGCCCCCGGTCAGCCCCAGCATTTT. It yields the protein CASRAPGQPQHF.

The chain couples TRBV11-2 to TRBJ1-2, with D maybe TRBD1 (5 bases). The germline CDR1 and CDR2 sequences are SGHAT and FQNNGV. The germline V and J ends were trimmed by 8 bases and 3 bases, with 16 bases remaining between them. The CDR3 runs 14 residues. The CDR3 region has the DNA TGTGCCAGCGGCCGGGGGGGGAGTGACTATGGCTACACCTTC. Encoded protein: CASGRGGSDYGYTF.

This sequence joins TRBV18 and TRBJ1-1; D gene unclear. Trimming pared 1 base from V and 8 bases from J, leaving 20 bases between. Germline V CDR1 and CDR2: KGHSH, LQKENI. This CDR3 contains 16 residues. The CDR3 spells CASSPRPAAGVTEAFF. The CDR3 region has the DNA TGTGCCAGCTCACCACGCCCAGCCGCTGGGGTCACCGAAGCTTTCTTT.

The CDR3 DNA follows: TGTGCCAGCAGCTTGGATCAGGACAGCTCCTACGAGCAGTACTTC. Translating gives CASSLDQDSSYEQYF. The chain carries TRBV5-4 and TRBJ2-7, with D possibly being TRBD1 (6 bases). Germline V lookup: CDR1 SGHNT, CDR2 YYREEE (reference sequence). The germline V and J ends were trimmed by 0 bases and 0 bases, with 10 bases remaining between them. There are 15 residues in the CDR3. Using reference TRBV5-4 and TRBJ2-7 for the parts outside the CDR3, the full variable domain is ETGVTQSPTHLIKTRGQQVTLRCSSQSGHNTVSWYQQALGQGPQFIFQYYREEENGRGNFPPRFSGLQFPNYSSELNVNALELDDSALYLCASSLDQDSSYEQYFGPGTRLTVT.

This rearrangement joins TRBV25-1 to TRBJ2-7; 10 bases agree with TRBD1. The CDR3 is 17 residues long. In germline, CDR1 is MGHDK, CDR2 SYGVNS. Trimming cost V 4 bases and J 3 bases; bases outside gene matches: 12. CDR3 sequence: CASSGGTGDSDYYEQYF. The CDR3 nucleotides read TGTGCCAGCAGTGGGGGGACAGGGGACTCGGACTACTACGAGCAGTACTTC.

The chain recombines TRBV5-8 with TRBJ1-5, with D possibly being TRBD1 (5 bases). Germline V gene sequence: CDR1 SGHTS, CDR2 YDEGEE. The CDR3 has 16 residues. V lost 4 bases, J lost 4 bases, and 18 bases lay in between. The CDR3 is CASSPRDFVKNQPQHF. DNA for the CDR3: TGTGCCAGCAGCCCCCGGGACTTTGTAAAAAATCAGCCCCAGCATTTT.

The CDR3 loop is CASSLGGQGREAFF. The DNA of the CDR3 is TGTGCCAGCAGCTTAGGGGGGCAAGGAAGGGAAGCTTTCTTT. The chain combines TRBV11-2 with TRBJ1-1, with TRBD1 as a possible D gene (6 bases). This CDR3 spans 14 amino acids. The ends were cut back, 1 base at V and 8 bases at J, with 14 bases in the middle. Germline CDR1 and CDR2: SGHAT and FQNNGV.

This rearrangement joins TRBV11-2 to TRBJ1-3, with D perhaps matching TRBD1 (5 bases). Germline CDR1 reads SGHAT; CDR2 reads FQNNGV. The V gene lost 8 bases and the J gene lost 5 bases, with 16 bases spanning the gap. The CDR3 length is 14 residues. The CDR3 DNA reads as TGTGCCAGCGGACTCTCGGGGACGAGAAACACCATATATTTT. This translates into CASGLSGTRNTIYF.

The rearrangement uses TRBV12-3 or TRBV12-4 and TRBJ1-1; a possible D gene is TRBD1 (6 bases). The V gene lost 5 bases and the J gene lost 4 bases, with 11 bases spanning the gap. The CDR3 length is 13 residues. The CDR3 DNA reads as TGTGCCAGCAGTCAACAGGGTCTCACTGAAGCTTTCTTT. Protein sequence: CASSQQGLTEAFF.

The chain carries TRBV5-6 and TRBJ2-1, with D possibly matching TRBD1 (5 bases). Deletions cut 0 bases from V and 4 bases from J, with 8 bases between. The CDR3 is 14 residues long. The germline CDR1 and CDR2 sequences are SGHDT and YYEEEE. The CDR3 protein is CASSLGQGYNEQFF. In nucleotides, the CDR3 is TGTGCCAGCAGCTTGGGGCAGGGATACAATGAGCAGTTCTTC.

This clone was detected only once. The genes are TRBV3-1 (or the pseudogene TRBV3-2) and TRBJ2-7; 11 bases are shared with TRBD1. After removal of 2 bases from V and 6 bases from J, the junction contained 6 bases not matched to a gene. The CDR3 covers 15 residues. The germline V gene has CDR1 LGHDT and CDR2 YNNKEL (reference sequence). The CDR3 DNA reads as TGTGCCAGCAGCCAACGGGGACAGGGGGTAGGCGAGCAGTACTTC. As protein: CASSQRGQGVGEQYF.

The chain is built from TRBV11-2 and TRBJ1-3, with TRBD1 identical over 7 bases. The length of the CDR3 is 13 residues. V dropped 5 bases and J dropped 4; count of bases not matched to a gene: 2. Per the germline V gene, CDR1 is SGHAT and CDR2 is FQNNGV. The chain's CDR3 is CASSGQEGNTIYF. The CDR3 nucleotides read TGTGCCAGCAGCGGACAGGAAGGAAACACCATATATTTT.